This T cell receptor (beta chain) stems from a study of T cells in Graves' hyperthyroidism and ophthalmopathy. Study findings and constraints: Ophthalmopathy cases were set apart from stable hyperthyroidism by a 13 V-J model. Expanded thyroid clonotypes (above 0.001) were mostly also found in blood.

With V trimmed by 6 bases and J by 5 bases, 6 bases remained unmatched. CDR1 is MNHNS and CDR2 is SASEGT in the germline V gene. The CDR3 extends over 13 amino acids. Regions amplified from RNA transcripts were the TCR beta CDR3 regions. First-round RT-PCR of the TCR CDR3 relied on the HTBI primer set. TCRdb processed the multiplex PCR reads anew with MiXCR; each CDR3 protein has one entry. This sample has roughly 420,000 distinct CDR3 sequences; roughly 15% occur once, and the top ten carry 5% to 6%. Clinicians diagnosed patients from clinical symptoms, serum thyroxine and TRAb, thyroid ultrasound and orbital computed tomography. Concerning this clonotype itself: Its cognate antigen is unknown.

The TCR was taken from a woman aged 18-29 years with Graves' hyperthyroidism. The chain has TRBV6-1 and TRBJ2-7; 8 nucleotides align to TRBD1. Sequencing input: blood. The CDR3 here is CASRRTGLDEQYF. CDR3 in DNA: TGTGCCAGCAGGAGGACAGGGCTAGACGAGCAGTACTTC.